The 7 T cell receptor beta chains given below trace back to one sample, sequenced in a study of blood T cell repertoires in COVID-19. Assay: immunoSEQ multiplex PCR; the TCRdb copy retains only in-frame clones and omits some. The sample consists of roughly 50,000 clones, approximately 89% of them appearing once. The sequenced material came from peripheral blood. These receptors were obtained from a man aged 50-60 years with acute or convalescent COVID-19.

J is TRBJ1-1 and V is TRBV28, with TRBD1 matching over 8 bases. The germline CDR1 and CDR2 sequences are MDHEN and SYDVKM. The CDR3 has 15 residues. J was trimmed by 4 bases and V by 5 bases; bases with no gene match: 9. CDR3 amino acids: CASSAGGNEATEAFF. In nucleotides, the CDR3 is TGTGCCAGCAGTGCAGGGGGCAACGAGGCCACTGAAGCTTTCTTT.

This clone has only one observation. The V and J genes are TRBV19 and TRBJ1-4, with a weak D call TRBD1 (5 bases). CDR1 LNHDA and CDR2 SQIVND come from the germline V gene (reference sequence). V dropped 1 base and J dropped 2 bases, with 11 bases sitting between them. This CDR3 is built from 16 residues. The CDR3 here is CASSIALTATNEKLFF. The CDR3 nucleotides read TGTGCCAGTAGTATAGCCCTGACAGCCACTAATGAAAAACTGTTTTTT.

The chain recombines TRBV5-1 with TRBJ2-1, with TRBD2 matching 8 bases. Germline lookup yields CDR1 SGHRS and CDR2 YFSETQ. Trimming at V came to 5 bases and at J to 4 bases, leaving 5 bases not matched to a gene. The CDR3 totals 14 residues. In DNA form, the CDR3 reads TGCGCCAGCAGAGGGACTAGTACTTACAATGAGCAGTTCTTC. Amino acids: CASRGTSTYNEQFF.

This chain uses TRBV10-1 with TRBJ2-1; a weak D match, TRBD2 (6 bases). CDR1 is WNHNN, CDR2 SYGVQD, per germline (reference sequence). This CDR3 region has 16 residues. Trimming left V 4 bases short and J 4 bases short, with 17 bases between. CDR3 DNA: TGCGCCAGCAGTGCCCTCGCGGGACTCCCATACAATGAGCAGTTCTTC. It encodes CASSALAGLPYNEQFF.

Note on this clone: One end of the junction does not line up with germline, which may come from a read error. The V and J genes are TRBV7-9 and TRBJ1-6; D perhaps matches TRBD1 (6 bases). Germline V lookup: CDR1 SEHNR, CDR2 FQNEAQ (reference sequence). There are 15 residues in the CDR3. CDR3 sequence (DNA): TGTGCCAGCAGCATAGCGGACAGACCAAATTCACCCCTCCACTTT. The encoded protein is CASSIADRPNSPLHF.

V and J are TRBV11-2 and TRBJ2-7; D is unclear. The germline V and J ends were trimmed by 3 bases and 4 bases, with 7 bases remaining between them. The CDR3 is made up of 12 amino acids. Germline V gene sequence: CDR1 SGHAT, CDR2 FQNNGV. CDR3 sequence: CASSLGRYEQYF. CDR3 DNA sequence: TGTGCCAGCAGCTTGGGCAGGTACGAGCAGTACTTC. Filled out from reference TRBV11-2 and TRBJ2-7, the complete variable domain reads EAGVAQSPRYKIIEKRQSVAFWCNPISGHATLYWYQQILGQGPKLLIQFQNNGVVDDSQLPKDRFSAERLKGVDSTLKIQPAKLEDSAVYLCASSLGRYEQYFGPGTRLTVT.

This rearrangement joins TRBV3-1 (or the pseudogene TRBV3-2) to TRBJ2-2; 7 nucleotides align to TRBD1. Germline-derived CDR1 and CDR2 are LGHDT and YNNKEL (reference sequence). V shed 1 base, J shed 3 bases, and the junction held 2 bases outside the gene matches. The CDR3 sequence is 15 residues long. This CDR3 is CASSQVGQDTGELFF. In nucleotides, the CDR3 is TGTGCCAGCAGCCAAGTCGGACAGGACACCGGGGAGCTGTTTTTT.